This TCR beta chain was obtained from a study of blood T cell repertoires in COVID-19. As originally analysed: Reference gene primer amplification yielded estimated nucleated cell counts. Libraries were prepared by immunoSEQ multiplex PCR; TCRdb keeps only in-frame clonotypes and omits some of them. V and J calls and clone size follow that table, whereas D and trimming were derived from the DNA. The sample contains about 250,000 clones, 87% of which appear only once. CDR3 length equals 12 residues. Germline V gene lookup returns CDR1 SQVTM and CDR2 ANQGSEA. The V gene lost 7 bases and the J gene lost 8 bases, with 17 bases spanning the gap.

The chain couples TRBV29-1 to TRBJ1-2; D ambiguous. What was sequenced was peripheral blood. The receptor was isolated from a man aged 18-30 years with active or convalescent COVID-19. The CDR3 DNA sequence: TGCAGCGCCACAGAGGGATCGGACGGCTACACCTTC. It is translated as CSATEGSDGYTF.